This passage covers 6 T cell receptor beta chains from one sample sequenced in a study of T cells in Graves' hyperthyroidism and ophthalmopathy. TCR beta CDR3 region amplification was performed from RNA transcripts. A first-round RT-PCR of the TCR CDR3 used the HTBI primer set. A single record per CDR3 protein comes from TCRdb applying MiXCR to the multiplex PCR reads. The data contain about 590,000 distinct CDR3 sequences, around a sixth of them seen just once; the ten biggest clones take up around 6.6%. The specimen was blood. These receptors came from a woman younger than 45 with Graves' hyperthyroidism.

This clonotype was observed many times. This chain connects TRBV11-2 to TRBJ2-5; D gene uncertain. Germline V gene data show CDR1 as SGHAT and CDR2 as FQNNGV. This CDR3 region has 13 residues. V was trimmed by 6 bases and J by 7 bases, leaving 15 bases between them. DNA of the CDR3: TGTGCCAGCAGGGGTCGGGCGTGGGGGACCCAGTACTTC. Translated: CASRGRAWGTQYF.

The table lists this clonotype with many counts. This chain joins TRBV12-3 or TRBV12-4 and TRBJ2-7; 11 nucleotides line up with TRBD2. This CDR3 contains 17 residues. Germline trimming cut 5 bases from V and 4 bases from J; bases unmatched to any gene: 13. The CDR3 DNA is TGTGCCAGCAGTCCCTTAGCGGGAGGGGGCCCCGAATACGAGCAGTACTTC. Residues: CASSPLAGGGPEYEQYF.

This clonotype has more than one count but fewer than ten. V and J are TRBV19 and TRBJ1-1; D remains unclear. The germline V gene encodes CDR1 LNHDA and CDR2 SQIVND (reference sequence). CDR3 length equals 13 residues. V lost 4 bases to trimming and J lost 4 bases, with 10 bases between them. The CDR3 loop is CASSNGVFTEAFF. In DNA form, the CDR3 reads TGTGCCAGTAGTAACGGGGTGTTCACTGAAGCTTTCTTT.

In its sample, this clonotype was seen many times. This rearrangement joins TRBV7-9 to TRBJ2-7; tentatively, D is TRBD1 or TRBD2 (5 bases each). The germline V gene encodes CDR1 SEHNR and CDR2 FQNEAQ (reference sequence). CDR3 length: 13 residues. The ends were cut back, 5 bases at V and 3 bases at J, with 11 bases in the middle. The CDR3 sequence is CASSRGTDYEQYF. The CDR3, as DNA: TGTGCCAGCAGCCGAGGGACGGACTACGAGCAGTACTTC.

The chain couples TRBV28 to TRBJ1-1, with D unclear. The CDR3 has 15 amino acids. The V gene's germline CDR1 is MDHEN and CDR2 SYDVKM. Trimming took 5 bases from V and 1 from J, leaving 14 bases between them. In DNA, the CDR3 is TGTGCCAGCAGTAAGGTCCTGACGGGGAACACTGAAGCTTTCTTT. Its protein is CASSKVLTGNTEAFF.

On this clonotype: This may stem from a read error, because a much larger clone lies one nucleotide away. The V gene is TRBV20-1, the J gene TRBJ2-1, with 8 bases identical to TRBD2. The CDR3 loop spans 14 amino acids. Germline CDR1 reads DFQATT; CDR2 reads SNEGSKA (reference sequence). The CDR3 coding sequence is TGCAGTCCGAAGCGGGAGTATAACTACAATGAGCAGCTCTTC. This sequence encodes CSPKREYNYNEQLF.